Listed below are T cell receptor beta chains from one sample, sequenced in a study of OX40 agonist ivuxolimab in advanced cancers. Assay used: immunoSEQ multiplex PCR; TCRdb lists only in-frame clones, some missing. The table records around 95,000 clones, roughly 90% of them present only once. The specimen was CD4+ or CD8+ T cells sorted from blood, collected in a trial of the OX40 agonist ivuxolimab. Receptors originate from an adult with an advanced solid tumor such as melanoma, head and neck, liver or kidney cancer. The CDR3 runs from the conserved cysteine through the conserved F or W. The D gene is left open where the match is weak. Where a row states a size, it is once, few, many or the class of an expanded clone; other rows omit it.

D: NA
size: NA
J: TRBJ1-2
V: TRBV18
DNA: TGTGCCAGCTCACCACCCTTGACGGTTAACTATGGCTACACCTTC
CDR3: CASSPPLTVNYGYTF

D: TRBD2
size: NA
J: TRBJ2-5
V: TRBV5-1
DNA: TGCGCCAGCAGCTCTGGGAGGACTAGCGCGAACCAAGAGACCCAGTACTTC
CDR3: CASSSGRTSANQETQYF

D: NA
size: NA
J: TRBJ1-2
V: TRBV21-1
DNA: TGTGCCAGCAGCAAAGGTCCTGGAAACACCTATGGCTACACCTTC
CDR3: CASSKGPGNTYGYTF

D: NA
size: few
J: TRBJ1-6
V: TRBV19
DNA: TGTGCCAGTACCCACCGGCAGGGAGGAAATTCACCCCTCCACTTT
CDR3: CASTHRQGGNSPLHF

D: NA
size: NA
J: TRBJ1-2
V: TRBV2
DNA: TGTGCCAGCACCCTGGGGTCCCAGGGGAACTATGGCTACACCTTC
CDR3: CASTLGSQGNYGYTF

D: NA
size: NA
J: TRBJ2-1
V: TRBV5-3
DNA: TGTGCCAGGGGGGGAGCCCGCAATGAGCAGTTCTTC
CDR3: CARGGARNEQFF

D: NA
size: NA
J: TRBJ2-1
V: TRBV5-1
DNA: TGCGCCAGCAGCCCGGGGCCCGGGAATGAGCAGTTCTTC
CDR3: CASSPGPGNEQFF

D: TRBD1
size: NA
J: TRBJ2-3
V: TRBV5-4
DNA: TGTGCCAGCAGCTCAGGGGGCCAAAAAGGGAATACGCAGTATTTT
CDR3: CASSSGGQKGNTQYF

D: NA
size: few
J: TRBJ2-2
V: TRBV14
DNA: TGTGCCAGCAGCTATGACGGGAACACCGGGGAGCTGTTTTTT
CDR3: CASSYDGNTGELFF

D: NA
size: NA
J: TRBJ2-2
V: TRBV6-1
DNA: TGTGCCATGTGGGTCACGAACACCGGGGAGCTGTTTTTT
CDR3: CAMWVTNTGELFF

D: TRBD1
size: NA
J: TRBJ1-2
V: TRBV2
DNA: TGTGCCAGCAGTAGAGGGGGCCAAACTGGCTATGGCTACACCTTC
CDR3: CASSRGGQTGYGYTF

D: NA
size: NA
J: TRBJ1-5
V: TRBV7-3
DNA: TGTGCCAGCAGCTTAACGCAGGGACAGCCCCAGCATTTT
CDR3: CASSLTQGQPQHF

D: NA
size: NA
J: TRBJ2-5
V: TRBV29-1
DNA: TGCAGCGTTGGTCGGGGAAGCCAAGAGACCCAGTACTTC
CDR3: CSVGRGSQETQYF

D: NA
size: NA
J: TRBJ1-2
V: TRBV5-1
DNA: TGCGCCAGCAGCTTTGGGCGGGGGTCCTATGGCTACACCTTC
CDR3: CASSFGRGSYGYTF

D: TRBD1
size: NA
J: TRBJ1-2
V: TRBV28
DNA: TGTGCCAGCAGTGTCGACAGGGACTATGGCTACACCTTC
CDR3: CASSVDRDYGYTF

D: TRBD2
size: NA
J: TRBJ2-5
V: TRBV7-8
DNA: TGTGCCAGCAGCCCAAGGAGACTAGCGGGGAGGGAGACCCAGTACTTC
CDR3: CASSPRRLAGRETQYF

D: NA
size: NA
J: TRBJ1-1
V: TRBV18
DNA: TGTGCCAGCTCACCAACCACGAGTTCGTCAGCAAGGAACACTGAAGCTTTCTTT
CDR3: CASSPTTSSSARNTEAFF

D: NA
size: NA
J: TRBJ1-5
V: TRBV21-1
DNA: TGTGCCAGCGACGTAAGGGGTAGCAATCAGCCCCAGCATTTT
CDR3: CASDVRGSNQPQHF

D: TRBD2
size: once
J: TRBJ2-1
V: TRBV9
DNA: TGTGCCAGCAGCAACCCACTAGCGGGGGACTACAATGAGCAGTTCTTC
CDR3: CASSNPLAGDYNEQFF

D: NA
size: few
J: TRBJ2-3
V: TRBV6-1
DNA: TGTGCCAGCATTTTATTAGGGGGCACAGATACGCAGTATTTT
CDR3: CASILLGGTDTQYF

D: TRBD2
size: NA
J: TRBJ2-1
V: TRBV11-1
DNA: TGTGCCAGCAGCCCGTCAGCCCCGGCTAGCGGGAAACATGAGCAGTTCTTC
CDR3: CASSPSAPASGKHEQFF

D: NA
size: NA
J: TRBJ2-3
V: TRBV6-1
DNA: TGTGCCAGCATTCGGGGATGGACAGATACGCAGTATTTT
CDR3: CASIRGWTDTQYF

D: TRBD1
size: NA
J: TRBJ1-1
V: TRBV19
DNA: TGTGCCAGTAGTTTTCTCGGACAGGGAAGCACTGAAGCTTTCTTT
CDR3: CASSFLGQGSTEAFF